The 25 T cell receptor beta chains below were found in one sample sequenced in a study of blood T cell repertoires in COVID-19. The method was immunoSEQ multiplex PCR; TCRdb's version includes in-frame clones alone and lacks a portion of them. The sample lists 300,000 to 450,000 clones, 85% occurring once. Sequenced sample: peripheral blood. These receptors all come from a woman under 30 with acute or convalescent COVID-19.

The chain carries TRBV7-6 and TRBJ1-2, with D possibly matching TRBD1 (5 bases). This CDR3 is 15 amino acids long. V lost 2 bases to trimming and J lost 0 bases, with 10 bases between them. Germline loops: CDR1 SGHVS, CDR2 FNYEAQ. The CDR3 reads CASSLSGITNYGYTF. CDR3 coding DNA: TGTGCCAGCAGCTTATCAGGGATTACTAACTATGGCTACACCTTC.

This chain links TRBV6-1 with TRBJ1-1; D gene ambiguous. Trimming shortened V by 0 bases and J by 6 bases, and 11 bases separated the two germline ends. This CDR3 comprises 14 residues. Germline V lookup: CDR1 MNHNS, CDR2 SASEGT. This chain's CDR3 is CASSEAILVAEAFF. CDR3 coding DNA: TGTGCCAGCAGTGAAGCGATATTAGTGGCTGAAGCTTTCTTT.

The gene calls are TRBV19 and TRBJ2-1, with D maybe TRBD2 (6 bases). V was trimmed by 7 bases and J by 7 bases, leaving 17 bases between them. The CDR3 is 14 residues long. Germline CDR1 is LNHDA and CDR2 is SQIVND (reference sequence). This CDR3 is CASNYGSRLNEQFF. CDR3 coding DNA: TGTGCCAGTAACTACGGGAGCCGACTGAATGAGCAGTTCTTC.

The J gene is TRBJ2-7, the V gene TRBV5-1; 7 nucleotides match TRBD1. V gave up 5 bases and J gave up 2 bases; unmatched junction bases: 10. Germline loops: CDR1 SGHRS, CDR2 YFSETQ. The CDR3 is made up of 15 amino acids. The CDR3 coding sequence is TGCGCCAGCAGGGAGGAACAGGGGTTTACCTACGAGCAGTACTTC. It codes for CASREEQGFTYEQYF. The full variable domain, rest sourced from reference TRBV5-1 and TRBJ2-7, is KAGVTQTPRYLIKTRGQQVTLSCSPISGHRSVSWYQQTPGQGLQFLFEYFSETQRNKGNFPGRFSGRQFSNSRSEMNVSTLELGDSALYLCASREEQGFTYEQYFGPGTRLTVT.

The CDR3 nucleotides read TGTGCCAGCAGTTTAGGACCGGCGGGTACCTACGAGCAGTACTTC. It encodes CASSLGPAGTYEQYF. V gene TRBV28 combines with J gene TRBJ2-7; the D gene is possibly TRBD2 (5 bases). Germline V gene lookup returns CDR1 MDHEN and CDR2 SYDVKM. The CDR3 contains 15 residues. The V end was cut by 2 bases, the J end by 2 bases, with 13 bases between.

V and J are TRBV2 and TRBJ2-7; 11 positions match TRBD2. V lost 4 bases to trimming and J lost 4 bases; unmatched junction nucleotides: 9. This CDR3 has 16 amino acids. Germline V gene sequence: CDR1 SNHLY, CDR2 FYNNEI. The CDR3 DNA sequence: TGTGCCAGCAGTGGCACCCTAGCGGGAGGCGGGTACGAGCAGTACTTC. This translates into CASSGTLAGGGYEQYF.

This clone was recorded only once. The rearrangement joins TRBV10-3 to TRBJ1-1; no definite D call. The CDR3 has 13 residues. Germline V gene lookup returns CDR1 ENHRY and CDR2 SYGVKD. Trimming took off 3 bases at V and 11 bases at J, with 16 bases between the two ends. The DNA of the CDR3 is TGTGCCATCAGTGAATTAACGGGAGCATACGCTTTCTTT. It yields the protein CAISELTGAYAFF.

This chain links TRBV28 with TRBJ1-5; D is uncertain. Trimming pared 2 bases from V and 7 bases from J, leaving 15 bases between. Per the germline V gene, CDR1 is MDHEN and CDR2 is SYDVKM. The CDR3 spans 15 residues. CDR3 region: CASSLADGAKQPQHF. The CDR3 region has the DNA TGTGCCAGCAGTTTAGCAGACGGAGCGAAGCAGCCCCAGCATTTT. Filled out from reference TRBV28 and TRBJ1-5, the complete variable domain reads DVKVTQSSRYLVKRTGEKVFLECVQDMDHENMFWYRQDPGLGLRLIYFSYDVKMKEKGDIPEGYSVSREKKERFSLILESASTNQTSMYLCASSLADGAKQPQHFGDGTRLSIL.

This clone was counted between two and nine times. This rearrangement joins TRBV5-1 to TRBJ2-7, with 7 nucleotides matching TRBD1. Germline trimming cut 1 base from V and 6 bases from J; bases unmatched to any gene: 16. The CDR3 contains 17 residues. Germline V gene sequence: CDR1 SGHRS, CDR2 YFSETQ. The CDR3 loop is CASSLLGTVSAFSEQYF. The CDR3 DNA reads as TGCGCCAGCAGCTTGCTCGGGACAGTGAGCGCCTTTAGCGAGCAGTACTTC. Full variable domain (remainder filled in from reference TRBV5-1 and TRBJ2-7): KAGVTQTPRYLIKTRGQQVTLSCSPISGHRSVSWYQQTPGQGLQFLFEYFSETQRNKGNFPGRFSGRQFSNSRSEMNVSTLELGDSALYLCASSLLGTVSAFSEQYFGPGTRLTVT.

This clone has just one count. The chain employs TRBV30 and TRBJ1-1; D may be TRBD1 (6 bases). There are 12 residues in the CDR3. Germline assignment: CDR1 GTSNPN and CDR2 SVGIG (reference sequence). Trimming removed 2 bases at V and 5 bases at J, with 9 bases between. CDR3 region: CAWSRQVTEAFF. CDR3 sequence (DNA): TGTGCCTGGAGTCGACAGGTAACTGAAGCTTTCTTT.

The CDR3 region is CASSLVQGDTGELFF. The DNA of the CDR3 is TGCGCCAGCAGCTTGGTTCAGGGGGACACCGGGGAGCTGTTTTTT. The chain couples TRBV5-1 to TRBJ2-2; 7 bases fit TRBD1. The CDR3 has 15 residues. Germline values: CDR1 SGHRS, CDR2 YFSETQ. V gave up 0 bases and J gave up 3 bases; unmatched junction bases: 2.

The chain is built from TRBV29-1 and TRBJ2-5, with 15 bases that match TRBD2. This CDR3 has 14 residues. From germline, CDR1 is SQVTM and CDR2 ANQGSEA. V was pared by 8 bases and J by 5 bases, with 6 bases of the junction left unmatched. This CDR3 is CSLGLAGGWETQYF. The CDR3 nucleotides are TGCAGCTTGGGACTAGCGGGAGGATGGGAGACCCAGTACTTC.

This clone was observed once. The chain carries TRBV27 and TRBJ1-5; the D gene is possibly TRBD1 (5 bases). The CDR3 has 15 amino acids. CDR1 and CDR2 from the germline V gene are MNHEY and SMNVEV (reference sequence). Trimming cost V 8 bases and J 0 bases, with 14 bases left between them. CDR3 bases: TGTGCCAGCCTACCTGCAGGGTCTAGCAATCAGCCCCAGCATTTT. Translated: CASLPAGSSNQPQHF.

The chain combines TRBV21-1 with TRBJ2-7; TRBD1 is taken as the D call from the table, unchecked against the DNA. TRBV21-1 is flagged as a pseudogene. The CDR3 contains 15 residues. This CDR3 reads CASSKEGAGTGEQYF. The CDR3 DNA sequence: TGTGCCAGCAGCAAAGAGGGGGCGGGTACGGGGGAGCAGTACTTC.

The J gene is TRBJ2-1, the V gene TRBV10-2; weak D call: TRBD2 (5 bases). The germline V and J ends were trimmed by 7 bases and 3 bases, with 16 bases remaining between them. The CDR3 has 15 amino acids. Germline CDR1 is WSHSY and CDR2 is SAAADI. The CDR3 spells CASTPPAGHYNEQFF. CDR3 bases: TGCGCCAGCACCCCCCCCGCGGGTCACTACAATGAGCAGTTCTTC.

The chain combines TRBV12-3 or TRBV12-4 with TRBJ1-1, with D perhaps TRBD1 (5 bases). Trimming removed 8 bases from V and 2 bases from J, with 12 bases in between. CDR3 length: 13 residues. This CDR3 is CASGIRVNTEAFF. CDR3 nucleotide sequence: TGTGCCAGCGGAATCAGGGTTAACACTGAAGCTTTCTTT.

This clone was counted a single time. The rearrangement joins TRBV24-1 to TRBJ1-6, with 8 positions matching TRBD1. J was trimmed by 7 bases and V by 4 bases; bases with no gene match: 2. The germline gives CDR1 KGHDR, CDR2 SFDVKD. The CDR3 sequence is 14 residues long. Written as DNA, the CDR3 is TGTGCCACCAGTGACGGACAGGGCAATTCACCCCTCCACTTT. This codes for CATSDGQGNSPLHF.

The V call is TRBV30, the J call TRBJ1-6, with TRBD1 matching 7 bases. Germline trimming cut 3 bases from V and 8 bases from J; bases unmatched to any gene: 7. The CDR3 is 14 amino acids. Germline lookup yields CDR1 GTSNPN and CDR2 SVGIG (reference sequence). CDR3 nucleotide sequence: TGTGCCTGGAGGTACGACAGGGAAGATTCACCCCTCCACTTT. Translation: CAWRYDREDSPLHF.

The CDR3 is CASNTGGVGEKLFF. CDR3 in DNA: TGTGCCAGCAACACAGGGGGGGTTGGTGAAAAACTGTTTTTT. The chain is built from TRBV6-5 and TRBJ1-4, with TRBD1 matching 8 bases. Unmatched junction bases numbered 8, after V lost 7 bases and J lost 7 bases. CDR1 is MNHEY, CDR2 SVGAGI, per germline. This CDR3 is built from 14 residues.

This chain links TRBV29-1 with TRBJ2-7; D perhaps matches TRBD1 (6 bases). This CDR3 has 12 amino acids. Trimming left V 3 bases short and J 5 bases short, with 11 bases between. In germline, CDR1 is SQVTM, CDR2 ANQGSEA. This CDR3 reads CSVDRPGDEQYF. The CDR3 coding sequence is TGCAGCGTTGATCGGCCAGGGGACGAGCAGTACTTC.

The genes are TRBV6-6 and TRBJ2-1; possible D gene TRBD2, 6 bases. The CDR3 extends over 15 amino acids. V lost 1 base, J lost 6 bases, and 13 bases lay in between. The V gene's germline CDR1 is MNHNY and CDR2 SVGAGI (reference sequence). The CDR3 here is CASSYFPEGTNEQFF. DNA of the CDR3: TGTGCCAGCAGTTACTTTCCGGAGGGTACCAATGAGCAGTTCTTC.

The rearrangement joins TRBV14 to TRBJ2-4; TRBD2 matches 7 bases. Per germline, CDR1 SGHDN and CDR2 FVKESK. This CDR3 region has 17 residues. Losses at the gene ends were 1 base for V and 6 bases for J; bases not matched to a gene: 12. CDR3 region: CASSQGGGPRGRNIQYF. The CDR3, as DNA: TGTGCCAGCAGCCAAGGCGGGGGTCCCCGGGGGAGAAACATTCAGTACTTC. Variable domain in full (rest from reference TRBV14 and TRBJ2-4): EAGVTQFPSHSVIEKGQTVTLRCDPISGHDNLYWYRRVMGKEIKFLLHFVKESKQDESGMPNNRFLAERTGGTYSTLKVQPAELEDSGVYFCASSQGGGPRGRNIQYFGAGTRLSVL.

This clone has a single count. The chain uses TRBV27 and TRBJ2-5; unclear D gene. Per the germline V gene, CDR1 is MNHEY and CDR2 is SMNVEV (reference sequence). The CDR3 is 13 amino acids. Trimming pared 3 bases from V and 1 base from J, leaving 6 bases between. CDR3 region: CASSFGFQETQYF. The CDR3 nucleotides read TGTGCCAGCAGTTTTGGCTTCCAAGAGACCCAGTACTTC.

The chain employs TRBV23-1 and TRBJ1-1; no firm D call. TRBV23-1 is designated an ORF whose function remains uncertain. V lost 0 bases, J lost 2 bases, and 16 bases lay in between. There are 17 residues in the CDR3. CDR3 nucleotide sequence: TGCGCCAGCAGTCAATCAGTCCCGTCGGCGGGAAACACTGAAGCTTTCTTT. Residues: CASSQSVPSAGNTEAFF.

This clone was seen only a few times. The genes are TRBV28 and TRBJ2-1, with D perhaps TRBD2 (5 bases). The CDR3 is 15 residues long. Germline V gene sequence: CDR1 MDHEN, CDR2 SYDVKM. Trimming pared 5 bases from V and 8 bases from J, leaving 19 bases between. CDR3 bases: TGTGCCAGCAGTGGCCCGGGGTTAGGTGGCGATGAGCAGTTCTTC. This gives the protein CASSGPGLGGDEQFF.